This T cell receptor (beta chain) was recorded in a study of human T cells and chemical hapten exposure. Single cDNA molecules in the library carried unique molecular identifiers attached during preparation. TCRdb reanalysed the 5' RACE reads using MiXCR and keeps one entry per CDR3 protein. This sample yields more than 60,000 distinct CDR3 sequences, of which around a sixth are seen a single time; around 6.8% belongs to the top ten. The template was total RNA from unfractionated whole blood. The CDR3 is 20 residues long. Trimming removed 6 bases from V and 1 base from J; junction bases left unmatched: 24. This clonotype turned up a few times.

The chain joins TRBV12-3 or TRBV12-4 to TRBJ2-7; 7 bases line up with TRBD1. The sequence came from a female donor in good health. CDR3 protein: CASSPGWLGQKRSDSYEQYF. Here the CDR3 DNA reads TGTGCCAGCAGCCCTGGTTGGTTGGGACAGAAGAGGTCCGATTCCTACGAGCAGTACTTC.